This T cell receptor (beta chain) was recovered during a study of T cell changes during pregnancy in multiple sclerosis. The method was immunoSEQ multiplex PCR; TCRdb's version includes in-frame clones alone and lacks a portion of them. The sample holds fewer than 30,000 clones, 85% to 90% seen once. This clonotype originated in a female donor with multiple sclerosis, enrolled in a pregnancy study. Sample: CD8+ T cells from peripheral blood mononuclear cells, taken in the second trimester of pregnancy.

The CDR3: CASSLDKETEPQHF. CDR3 DNA sequence: TGTGCCAGCAGCTTAGATAAGGAGACGGAGCCCCAGCATTTT. J is TRBJ1-5 and V is TRBV11-2, with D unclear. CDR1 is SGHAT and CDR2 is FQNNGV in the germline V gene. The CDR3 contains 14 residues. V was shortened by 0 bases and J by 8 bases, with 11 bases between the two germline ends.